The 27 T cell receptor beta chains in this list originate from one sample, sequenced in a study of a mutant IDH1 vaccine in newly diagnosed glioma. Clones were read by immunoSEQ multiplex PCR, and TCRdb kept only the in-frame ones, dropping some. The sample has tens of thousands of clones, roughly 92% seen once; the top ten hold around 8.4%. The time point denotes: baseline, week 1 (first vaccination visit). The treatment: pre-vaccination baseline after standard-of-care therapy. Here the sequenced sample was PBMCs, taken from a glioma patient treated with radiotherapy, temozolomide or both. Receptor source: a man aged 25 to 40 with glioma.

The genes are TRBV4-1 and TRBJ2-5; TRBD2 agrees at 16 bases. V gave up 5 bases and J gave up 5 bases; unmatched junction bases: 2. Germline-derived CDR1 and CDR2 are MGHRA and YSYEKL. The CDR3 extends over 15 amino acids. Here the CDR3 reads CASSGTSGRVETQYF. The DNA of the CDR3 is TGCGCCAGCAGCGGGACTAGCGGGAGGGTGGAGACCCAGTACTTC.

The chain recombines TRBV5-6 with TRBJ2-1; TRBD2 matches at 10 bases. CDR1 is SGHDT and CDR2 is YYEEEE in the germline V gene. The CDR3 totals 16 residues. V was pared by 0 bases and J by 3 bases, with 3 bases of the junction left unmatched. This chain's CDR3 is CASSLGTSGFYNEQFF. CDR3 coding DNA: TGTGCCAGCAGCTTGGGGACTAGCGGTTTCTACAATGAGCAGTTCTTC.

The chain uses TRBV7-8 and TRBJ1-6; D gene ambiguous. This CDR3 spans 12 amino acids. V was shortened by 5 bases and J by 11 bases, with 10 bases between the two germline ends. Germline CDR1 is SGHVS and CDR2 is FQNEAQ. The CDR3 loop reads CASSHGRPPLHF. In DNA form, the CDR3 reads TGTGCCAGCAGCCACGGGAGGCCACCCCTCCACTTT. Combining the CDR3 with reference TRBV7-8 and TRBJ1-6 gives the whole variable domain GAGVSQSPRYKVAKRGQDVALRCDPISGHVSLFWYQQALGQGPEFLTYFQNEAQLDKSGLPSDRFFAERPEGSVSTLKIQRTQQEDSAVYLCASSHGRPPLHFGNGTRLTVT.

This clone was detected only once. The chain joins TRBV27 to TRBJ1-5; a possible D gene is TRBD1 (6 bases). The CDR3 runs 15 residues. Trimming left V 0 bases short and J 4 bases short, with 10 bases between. Germline values: CDR1 MNHEY, CDR2 SMNVEV (reference sequence). The CDR3 loop is CASSLSYRENQPQHF. CDR3 bases: TGTGCCAGCAGTTTATCGTACAGGGAAAATCAGCCCCAGCATTTT.

CDR3 DNA sequence: TGTGCCTGGAGTGTAGGTTGGGGCCGCCCTAGCACAGATACGCAGTATTTT. Translated: CAWSVGWGRPSTDTQYF. The V call is TRBV30, the J call TRBJ2-3; tentatively, D is TRBD1 (5 bases). The CDR3 loop spans 17 amino acids. Trimming shortened V by 0 bases and J by 0 bases, and 16 bases separated the two germline ends. CDR1 and CDR2 from the germline V gene are GTSNPN and SVGIG (reference sequence).

The chain combines TRBV11-2 with TRBJ2-7; D remains ambiguous. CDR1 is SGHAT and CDR2 is FQNNGV in the germline V gene. V lost 0 bases, J lost 1 base, and 16 bases lay in between. The CDR3 consists of 17 residues. For the CDR3, the DNA is TGTGCCAGCAGCTTAGATCTCCCCCTAGACTCGTCCTACGAGCAGTACTTC. Its protein is CASSLDLPLDSSYEQYF.

V is TRBV15 and J is TRBJ2-7, with 7 bases aligning to TRBD1. Germline CDR1 reads LNHNV; CDR2 reads YYDKDF (reference sequence). V shed 4 bases and J 1 base; nucleotides not matched to a gene: 1. This CDR3 comprises 13 residues. In nucleotides, the CDR3 is TGTGCCACCAGCAAGGGACAGTCCTACGAGCAGTACTTC. Translation: CATSKGQSYEQYF.

The gene calls are TRBV6-6 and TRBJ1-2, with 7 bases that match TRBD1. The CDR3 has 14 amino acids. Looked up from germline, CDR1 is MNHNY and CDR2 is SVGAGI (reference sequence). Trimming at V came to 1 base and at J to 7 bases, leaving 6 bases not matched to a gene. The CDR3 sequence is CASSYLVTGVGYTF. CDR3 DNA: TGTGCCAGCAGTTACTTGGTTACAGGGGTTGGCTACACCTTC.

The chain uses TRBV7-7 and TRBJ2-5; TRBD2 matches at 11 bases. Trimming took 6 bases from V and 0 from J; bases not matched to a gene: 3. From germline, CDR1 is SSHAT and CDR2 FNYEAQ (reference sequence). CDR3 length: 15 residues. CDR3 bases: TGTGCCAGCAGTAAACTAGCGGGAGACCAAGAGACCCAGTACTTC. Its protein is CASSKLAGDQETQYF. The complete variable domain, with remaining parts taken from reference TRBV7-7 and TRBJ2-5, reads GAGVSQSPRYKVTKRGQDVTLRCDPISSHATLYWYQQALGQGPEFLTYFNYEAQPDKSGLPSDRFSAERPEGSISTLTIQRTEQRDSAMYRCASSKLAGDQETQYFGPGTRLLVL.

The genes are TRBV19 and TRBJ1-4, with D hard to call. The CDR3 loop spans 15 amino acids. The germline V gene encodes CDR1 LNHDA and CDR2 SQIVND (reference sequence). V was trimmed by 1 base and J by 7 bases, leaving 13 bases between them. This chain's CDR3 is CASSIASRGIEKLFF. CDR3 nucleotides: TGTGCCAGTAGTATAGCGTCCCGTGGTATTGAAAAACTGTTTTTT.

The chain couples TRBV2 to TRBJ1-2; tentative D call: TRBD1 (5 bases). This CDR3 has 11 amino acids. The ends were cut back, 11 bases at V and 3 bases at J, with 10 bases in the middle. Germline CDR1 reads SNHLY; CDR2 reads FYNNEI. CDR3 DNA: TGTGCCGGGACCAGGGACTATGGCTACACCTTC. It translates to CAGTRDYGYTF.

The genes are TRBV4-2 and TRBJ1-2; 7 bases map to TRBD1. Germline V lookup: CDR1 LGHNA, CDR2 YNFKEQ. Trimming took 3 bases from V and 4 from J; bases not matched to a gene: 5. This CDR3 has 14 amino acids. This CDR3 is CASSHARGFYGYTF. The CDR3 DNA is TGTGCCAGCAGCCACGCCAGGGGGTTCTATGGCTACACCTTC.

As concerns this clone: At one end, the junction sequence differs from germline, possibly due to a read error. At the DNA level, this CDR3 is encoded by other sequences in the same sample as well. The chain employs TRBV19 and TRBJ1-2, with 9 positions matching TRBD1. CDR1 is LNHDA and CDR2 is SQIVND in the germline V gene (reference sequence). The CDR3 has 15 residues. The CDR3 nucleotides read TGCGCCAGTAGTTCGTACCCGGGACAGGGTATAGACTACACCTTC. This codes for CASSSYPGQGIDYTF.

This chain uses TRBV19 with TRBJ2-7; 11 bases are shared with TRBD2. From germline, CDR1 is LNHDA and CDR2 SQIVND (reference sequence). CDR3 length: 16 residues. With V trimmed by 4 bases and J by 5 bases, 10 bases remained unmatched. This CDR3 reads CASSTRTSGLLHEQYF. In DNA, the CDR3 is TGTGCCAGTAGTACCCGGACTAGCGGGCTGCTCCACGAGCAGTACTTC.

This clone turned up a few times. The genes are TRBV14 and TRBJ1-2; no clear D. The CDR3 runs to 13 residues. The germline V gene has CDR1 SGHDN and CDR2 FVKESK. V lost 0 bases, J lost 6 bases, and 8 bases lay in between. The CDR3 region is CASSQDVIHGYTF. The CDR3 nucleotides read TGTGCCAGCAGCCAAGACGTTATCCATGGCTACACCTTC. Together with reference TRBV14 and TRBJ1-2, the CDR3 gives the full variable domain: EAGVTQFPSHSVIEKGQTVTLRCDPISGHDNLYWYRRVMGKEIKFLLHFVKESKQDESGMPNNRFLAERTGGTYSTLKVQPAELEDSGVYFCASSQDVIHGYTFGSGTRLTVV.

The chain recombines TRBV10-2 with TRBJ2-2; 12 positions agree with TRBD1. The CDR3 spans 16 residues. The germline CDR1 and CDR2 sequences are WSHSY and SAAADI. The V segment lost 6 bases and the J segment 5 bases; nucleotides outside the gene matches: 7. The CDR3 nucleotides read TGCGCCAGCAGAGGGGGGACAGGGGGCGATACCGGGGAGCTGTTTTTT. As protein: CASRGGTGGDTGELFF.

There are a few counts of this clone. The chain uses TRBV5-8 and TRBJ1-5; D is unclear. Trimming removed 5 bases from V and 5 bases from J, with 14 bases in between. Germline CDR1 and CDR2: SGHTS and YDEGEE. CDR3 length: 14 residues. CDR3 nucleotides: TGTGCCAGCAGTCGCCGTTCCCTGCATCAGCCCCAGCATTTT. This gives the protein CASSRRSLHQPQHF.

The count of this clone is one. The genes are TRBV10-3 and TRBJ2-5; D possibly corresponds to TRBD2 (5 bases). This CDR3 has 13 amino acids. V was cut by 10 bases and J by 5 bases, with 17 bases left in between. CDR1 and CDR2 (germline): ENHRY, SYGVKD. The CDR3 region is CASWWGAGETQYF. The CDR3 DNA is TGTGCCAGCTGGTGGGGAGCTGGGGAGACCCAGTACTTC.

A single count supports this clone. The gene calls are TRBV2 and TRBJ1-5; D might be TRBD1 (5 bases). CDR3 length equals 16 residues. The V gene's germline CDR1 is SNHLY and CDR2 FYNNEI. The V end was cut by 5 bases, the J end by 5 bases, with 19 bases between. CDR3 sequence: CASSPLGLRSHQPQHF. The CDR3 coding sequence is TGTGCCAGCAGTCCCCTGGGACTTAGGAGTCATCAGCCCCAGCATTTT.

The V and J genes are TRBV6-6 and TRBJ2-5; D assignment may be TRBD1 or TRBD2 (5 bases each). Germline V gives CDR1 MNHNY, CDR2 SVGAGI (reference sequence). V lost 8 bases and J 8 bases, leaving 21 bases between the germline ends. The CDR3 extends over 14 amino acids. The CDR3 region has the DNA TGTGCCAGCTCGCTCGGGGCTCCGGGTCCTACCCAGTACTTC. Encoded protein: CASSLGAPGPTQYF.

A remark on this clone: One end of the junction varies from germline; a read error may be responsible. The chain is built from TRBV27 and TRBJ2-1, with D unclear. The CDR3 has 11 amino acids. Germline CDR1 MNHEY, CDR2 SMNVEV (reference sequence). The CDR3 coding sequence is TGCCCGGGCCTCTCCTACAATGAGCAGTTCTTC. Protein product: CPGLSYNEQFF.

The V gene is TRBV18, the J gene TRBJ2-1, with 11 bases that match TRBD2. The CDR3 runs 15 residues. Germline-derived CDR1 and CDR2 are KGHSH and LQKENI. With V trimmed by 2 bases and J by 5 bases, 2 bases remained unmatched. CDR3 residues: CASSPTSGSHNEQFF. Written as DNA, the CDR3 is TGTGCCAGCTCACCAACTAGCGGGAGTCACAATGAGCAGTTCTTC.

V usage is TRBV5-1 and J usage is TRBJ2-7; D might be TRBD1 or TRBD2, each matching 5 bases. This CDR3 is 14 amino acids long. V was cut by 4 bases and J by 3 bases, with 14 bases left in between. Germline CDR1 is SGHRS and CDR2 is YFSETQ. The CDR3 DNA reads as TGCGCCAGCAGCCGGGGCCCTGACGACTACGAGCAGTACTTC. The encoded protein is CASSRGPDDYEQYF.

V and J are TRBV7-6 and TRBJ2-5; D possibly corresponds to TRBD2 (5 bases). V shed 5 bases and J shed 5 bases, with 9 bases lying between them. The CDR3 sequence is 12 residues long. The germline CDR1 and CDR2 sequences are SGHVS and FNYEAQ. CDR3 amino acids: CASSAPGETQYF. DNA for the CDR3: TGTGCCAGCAGCGCCCCGGGGGAGACCCAGTACTTC.

The CDR3 DNA reads TGTGCCAGCAGAGAGCTCTCCGACAGGGGAGGGCCCAATTCACCCCTCCACTTT. This gives the protein CASRELSDRGGPNSPLHF. V usage is TRBV28 and J usage is TRBJ1-6; 8 bases map to TRBD1. The CDR3 is 18 residues long. V was pared by 6 bases and J by 7 bases, with 17 bases of the junction left unmatched. The V gene's germline CDR1 is MDHEN and CDR2 SYDVKM.

The J gene is TRBJ1-2, the V gene TRBV7-9; weak D call: TRBD1 (5 bases). This CDR3 is 14 amino acids long. Per germline, CDR1 SEHNR and CDR2 FQNEAQ (reference sequence). V was cut by 1 base and J by 1 base, with 7 bases left in between. The CDR3 sequence is CASSLVTVNYGYTF. DNA for the CDR3: TGTGCCAGCAGCTTAGTGACAGTTAACTATGGCTACACCTTC.

Here the CDR3 reads CASTVFPTDTQYF. DNA of the CDR3: TGTGCCAGCACGGTCTTCCCCACAGATACGCAGTATTTT. The chain combines TRBV6-6 with TRBJ2-3; D gene uncertain. CDR3 length: 13 amino acids. The V end lost 7 bases, the J end lost 2 bases, and 10 bases lay between the germline ends. Germline CDR1 and CDR2: MNHNY and SVGAGI (reference sequence).